This TCR beta chain was captured in a study of OX40 agonist ivuxolimab in advanced cancers. TCRdb's table, derived via immunoSEQ multiplex PCR, lists solely in-frame clones and lacks some. The sample lists approximately 22,000 clones; 83% were seen once. Germline V gene data show CDR1 as SEHNR and CDR2 as FQNEAQ (reference sequence). CDR3 length: 15 amino acids. The V segment lost 5 bases and the J segment 3 bases; nucleotides outside the gene matches: 9. This sequence was found in an adult with an advanced solid tumor such as melanoma, head and neck, liver or kidney cancer. Sequenced material: CD4+ or CD8+ T cells sorted from blood, taken in a trial of the OX40 agonist ivuxolimab. The chain employs TRBV7-9 and TRBJ1-2; 7 positions agree with TRBD1. The CDR3 loop reads CASSPRTGNHYGYTF. CDR3 in DNA: TGTGCCAGCAGCCCCAGGACAGGCAATCACTATGGCTACACCTTC.